The clone carrying this T cell receptor (beta chain) was counted a few times. Its specificity is unknown. As to treatment: oral pan-JAK inhibitor, 5-10 mg twice daily. Following RNA extraction, reverse transcription yielded cDNA that acted as the sequencing template. Generated by immunoSEQ multiplex PCR, the TCRdb table keeps only in-frame clones and is missing some. The data contain hundreds of thousands of clones, 50% to 75% of them seen just once; the ten biggest clones take up roughly 0.93%. The data derive from a study of CD8+ T cells in alopecia areata. For the study at large: Tofacitinib was taken orally by treated patients, and the dose was 5 to 10 mg twice daily. The duration of tofacitinib was 6 to 18 months, with 6 months off drug afterward.

Findings and limits, study-wide: Against the mouse data, patients shared TCRs less clearly, possibly for HLA reasons. Under tofacitinib, fewer expanded CD8+ clones appeared among the top 100 scalp clones.

This receptor was taken from a human donor with alopecia areata. The specimen was CD4+ T cells sorted from blood, collected around week 53, from a patient treated with tofacitinib.

The CDR3 sequence is CASSFSGAEETQYF. DNA of the CDR3: TGTGCCAGCAGCTTCTCAGGGGCCGAAGAGACCCAGTACTTC. The chain carries TRBV11-2 and TRBJ2-5; D is perhaps TRBD1 (6 bases). Looked up from germline, CDR1 is SGHAT and CDR2 is FQNNGV. This CDR3 is built from 14 residues. Trimming left V 3 bases short and J 3 bases short, with 11 bases between.